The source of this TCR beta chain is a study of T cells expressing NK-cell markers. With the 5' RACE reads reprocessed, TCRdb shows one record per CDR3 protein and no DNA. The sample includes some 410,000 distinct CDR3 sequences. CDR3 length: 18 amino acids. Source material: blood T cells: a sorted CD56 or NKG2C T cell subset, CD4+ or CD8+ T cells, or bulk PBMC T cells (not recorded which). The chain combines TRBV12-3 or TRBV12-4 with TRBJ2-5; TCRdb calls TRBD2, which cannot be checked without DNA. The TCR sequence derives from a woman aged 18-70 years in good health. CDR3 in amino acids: CASSSGLAGGPTRETQYF.